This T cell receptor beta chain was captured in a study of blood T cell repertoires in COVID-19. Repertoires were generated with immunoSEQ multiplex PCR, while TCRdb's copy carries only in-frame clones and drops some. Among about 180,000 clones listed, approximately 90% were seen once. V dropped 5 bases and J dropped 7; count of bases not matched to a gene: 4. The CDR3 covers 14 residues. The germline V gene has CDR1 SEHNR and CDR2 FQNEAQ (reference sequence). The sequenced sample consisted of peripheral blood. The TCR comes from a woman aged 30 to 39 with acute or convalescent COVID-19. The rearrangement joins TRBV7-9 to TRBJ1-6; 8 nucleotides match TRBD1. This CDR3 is CASSPDRVNSPLHF. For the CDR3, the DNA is TGTGCCAGCAGCCCGGACAGGGTCAATTCACCCCTCCACTTT.